The T cell receptor beta chain under discussion was sequenced for a study of shared clonotypes between healthy human individuals. Produced via immunoSEQ multiplex PCR; TCRdb's table is partial and in-frame only. Here the sample spans 950,000 to 1,100,000 clones, around 74% being singletons. Looked up from germline, CDR1 is SGHRS and CDR2 is YFSETQ. The V and J ends lost 4 bases and 4 bases respectively, with 12 bases between them. The CDR3 is 14 amino acids. Sequencing was performed on memory CD4+ T cells sorted from blood. Sample subset: CD45RA-negative fraction. The chain uses TRBV5-1 and TRBJ2-1; D is undetermined. The sequence was collected from a man aged 18 to 30 in good health. In DNA form, the CDR3 reads TGCGCCAGCAGCGTCCCGGCTAGGTACAATGAGCAGTTCTTC. It encodes CASSVPARYNEQFF.